The 18 T cell receptor beta chains reported below all come from one sample, sequenced in a study of blood T cell repertoires in COVID-19. Profiling relied on immunoSEQ multiplex PCR, and the TCRdb table lists in-frame clones only, not all of them. The data show about 170,000 clones, about 80% seen once. The sample taken for sequencing was peripheral blood. The receptor source for this set is a woman in her thirties or forties with COVID-19, enrolled during active disease.

This clone was seen only a few times. The chain uses TRBV27 and TRBJ1-1; maybe TRBD1 (6 bases). This CDR3 is 16 amino acids long. The germline gives CDR1 MNHEY, CDR2 SMNVEV (reference sequence). V lost 0 bases and J 1 base, leaving 12 bases between the germline ends. CDR3: CASSLSRGRRNTEAFF. As DNA, the CDR3 is TGTGCCAGCAGTTTATCGCGGGGGCGTCGGAACACTGAAGCTTTCTTT.

This chain joins TRBV3-1 (or the pseudogene TRBV3-2) and TRBJ1-2; D possibly corresponds to TRBD1 (5 bases). The CDR3 loop spans 16 amino acids. Per the germline V gene, CDR1 is LGHDT and CDR2 is YNNKEL (reference sequence). V was pared by 0 bases and J by 4 bases, with 15 bases between. CDR3 DNA: TGTGCCAGCAGCCAAGATCGATACAGGTTGGTCTATGGCTACACCTTC. Its protein product is CASSQDRYRLVYGYTF.

The chain links TRBV29-1 to TRBJ2-7; no clear D gene. Germline V gene data show CDR1 as SQVTM and CDR2 as ANQGSEA. The CDR3 spans 11 residues. V was pared by 0 bases and J by 3 bases, with 3 bases between. CDR3 DNA: TGCAGCGTTGAAGACTACTACGAGCAGTACTTC. Its protein product is CSVEDYYEQYF.

The chain carries TRBV7-9 and TRBJ2-1; TRBD2 matches 13 bases. J lost 1 base, V lost 5 bases, and 5 bases had no gene match. CDR3 length: 17 amino acids. Germline V gives CDR1 SEHNR, CDR2 FQNEAQ (reference sequence). The DNA for the CDR3 is TGTGCCAGCAGCCATGGACTAGCGGGAGAATCCTACAATGAGCAGTTCTTC. It codes for CASSHGLAGESYNEQFF.

This clone has more than one count but fewer than ten. This chain uses TRBV5-5 with TRBJ1-5; D unclear. Trimming took 4 bases from V and 6 from J, leaving 23 bases between them. The CDR3 consists of 17 residues. CDR1 SGHKS and CDR2 YYEKEE come from the germline V gene (reference sequence). CDR3 sequence (DNA): TGTGCCAGCAGCGAAGAAATAGGTGCAGGCCTACTTCAGCCCCAGCATTTT. Protein sequence: CASSEEIGAGLLQPQHF.

The J gene is TRBJ2-1, the V gene TRBV6-5; D ambiguous. Trimming took 0 bases from V and 7 from J, leaving 10 bases between them. The CDR3 has 14 residues. The germline gives CDR1 MNHEY, CDR2 SVGAGI. The CDR3 sequence: CASSYSARLNEQFF. CDR3 bases: TGTGCCAGCAGTTACTCCGCTAGATTGAATGAGCAGTTCTTC.

The chain carries TRBV25-1 and TRBJ1-1; 7 bases agree with TRBD1. Germline V CDR1 and CDR2: MGHDK, SYGVNS. The CDR3 runs to 12 residues. The trim removed 5 bases at V and 5 bases at J, leaving 2 bases unmatched. CDR3 DNA sequence: TGTGCCAGCAGTACGGGACAGACTGAAGCTTTCTTT. It yields the protein CASSTGQTEAFF.

The CDR3 loop is CAWEAGTSDEQYF. The DNA for the CDR3 is TGTGCCTGGGAAGCCGGGACTAGCGACGAGCAGTACTTC. This chain connects TRBV30 to TRBJ2-7; 10 positions match TRBD2. This CDR3 comprises 13 residues. V lost 5 bases and J lost 5; bases outside the gene matches: 6. Looked up from germline, CDR1 is GTSNPN and CDR2 is SVGIG (reference sequence).

This clone was found a few times. The V call is TRBV6-5, the J call TRBJ1-3; TRBD1 is a possible D gene (5 bases). V was clipped by 6 bases and J by 0 bases, with 12 bases between them. The CDR3 runs to 15 residues. Germline CDR1 MNHEY, CDR2 SVGAGI. The CDR3 here is CASRAGTASGNTIYF. Written as DNA, the CDR3 is TGTGCCAGCAGGGCCGGGACTGCCTCTGGAAACACCATATATTTT.

The CDR3 nucleotides read TGTGCCAGCAGCGTACAAACAGGGGCCCCCTACAATGAGCAGTTCTTC. Its protein product is CASSVQTGAPYNEQFF. The chain links TRBV5-8 to TRBJ2-1; the match to TRBD1 covers 7 bases. This CDR3 has 16 amino acids. V was clipped by 4 bases and J by 2 bases; unmatched bases: 9. The germline V gene encodes CDR1 SGHTS and CDR2 YDEGEE. The variable domain in full, completed from reference TRBV5-8 and TRBJ2-1, reads EAGVTQSPTHLIKTRGQQATLRCSPISGHTSVYWYQQALGLGLQFLLWYDEGEERNRGNFPPRFSGRQFPNYSSELNVNALELEDSALYLCASSVQTGAPYNEQFFGPGTRLTVL.

V is TRBV5-4 and J is TRBJ1-1; 7 positions match TRBD1. Trimming removed 3 bases from V and 1 base from J; junction bases left unmatched: 3. Germline-derived CDR1 and CDR2 are SGHNT and YYREEE (reference sequence). CDR3 size: 14 residues. The CDR3 spells CASSWRTGNTEAFF. The CDR3, as DNA: TGTGCCAGCAGCTGGCGGACAGGGAACACTGAAGCTTTCTTT.

The DNA of the CDR3 is TGTGCCAGCTCACTGCGTGATCCCTCTAGCGGGGCTCTTTACAATGAGCAGTTCTTC. Translating gives CASSLRDPSSGALYNEQFF. The V call is TRBV18, the J call TRBJ2-1; the match to TRBD2 covers 9 bases. J was trimmed by 4 bases and V by 4 bases; bases with no gene match: 17. The CDR3 is 19 amino acids. Germline CDR1 and CDR2: KGHSH and LQKENI.

Only one count was recorded for this clone. The chain joins TRBV3-1 (or the pseudogene TRBV3-2) to TRBJ2-5; 8 nucleotides align to TRBD2. The V gene end was trimmed by 4 bases and the J gene end by 5 bases; junction bases not matched to a gene: 9. CDR1 is LGHDT and CDR2 is YNNKEL in the germline V gene (reference sequence). CDR3 size: 15 residues. The DNA for the CDR3 is TGTGCCAGCAGCCGTCTGTCGGGGGGGCGGGAGACCCAGTACTTC. This codes for CASSRLSGGRETQYF.

The V and J genes are TRBV27 and TRBJ1-5; the D gene is possibly TRBD1 (5 bases). Germline values: CDR1 MNHEY, CDR2 SMNVEV (reference sequence). The length of the CDR3 is 14 residues. V dropped 5 bases and J dropped 7 bases, with 15 bases sitting between them. CDR3 in amino acids: CASSATGDLQPQHF. For the CDR3, the DNA is TGTGCCAGCAGTGCTACAGGAGATTTACAGCCCCAGCATTTT.

As regards this clone: The sample contains more than one DNA sequence encoding this CDR3. The chain uses TRBV5-1 and TRBJ2-3; D gene unclear. Germline CDR1 is SGHRS and CDR2 is YFSETQ. The CDR3 contains 14 residues. V shed 0 bases and J shed 0 bases, with 5 bases lying between them. CDR3 coding DNA: TGCGCCAGCAGCTTGGAGCTGAGCACAGATACGCAGTATTTT. Encoded protein: CASSLELSTDTQYF. The full variable domain, completed using reference TRBV5-1 and TRBJ2-3, is KAGVTQTPRYLIKTRGQQVTLSCSPISGHRSVSWYQQTPGQGLQFLFEYFSETQRNKGNFPGRFSGRQFSNSRSEMNVSTLELGDSALYLCASSLELSTDTQYFGPGTRLTVL.

The chain combines TRBV7-9 with TRBJ1-4, with D possibly being TRBD1 (6 bases). CDR1 SEHNR and CDR2 FQNEAQ come from the germline V gene (reference sequence). The length of the CDR3 is 14 residues. With 6 bases removed from V and 8 bases from J, the gap between germline ends came to 16 bases. Here the CDR3 DNA reads TGTGCCAGCAGTATCGCGGGGGCAGCCGAAAAACTGTTTTTT. Its protein is CASSIAGAAEKLFF.

This clone appeared a single time. This CDR3 reads CSVSRINEQFF. The CDR3 DNA follows: TGCAGCGTCTCTAGAATCAATGAGCAGTTCTTC. The J gene is TRBJ2-1, the V gene TRBV29-1; no definite D call. Trimming removed 6 bases from V and 6 bases from J, with 9 bases in between. The CDR3 contains 11 residues. CDR1 and CDR2 from the germline V gene are SQVTM and ANQGSEA.

CDR3 in amino acids: CASSSGHTDTQYF. CDR3 nucleotide sequence: TGTGCCAGCAGCTCCGGACACACAGATACGCAGTATTTT. The chain couples TRBV7-3 to TRBJ2-3; tentative D call: TRBD1 (5 bases). Trimming stripped 4 bases from V and 2 bases from J, with 7 bases between. Germline values: CDR1 SGHTA, CDR2 FQGTGA. The CDR3 has 13 residues.